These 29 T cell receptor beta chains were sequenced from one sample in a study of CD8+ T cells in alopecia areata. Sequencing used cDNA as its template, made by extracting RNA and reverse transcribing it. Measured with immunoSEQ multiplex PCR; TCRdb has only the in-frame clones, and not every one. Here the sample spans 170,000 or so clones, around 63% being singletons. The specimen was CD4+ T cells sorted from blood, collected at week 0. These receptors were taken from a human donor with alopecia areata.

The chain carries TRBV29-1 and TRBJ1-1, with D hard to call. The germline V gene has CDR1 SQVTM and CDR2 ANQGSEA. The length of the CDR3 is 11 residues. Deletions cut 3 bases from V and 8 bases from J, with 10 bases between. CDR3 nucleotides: TGCAGCGTTGAGGGCCAAATCGAAGCTTTCTTT. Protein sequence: CSVEGQIEAFF.

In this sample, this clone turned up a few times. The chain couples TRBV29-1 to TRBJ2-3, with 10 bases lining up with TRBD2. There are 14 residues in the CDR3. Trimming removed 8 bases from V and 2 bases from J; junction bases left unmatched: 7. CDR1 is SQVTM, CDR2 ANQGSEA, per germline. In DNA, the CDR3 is TGCAGCTCCCCCCTAGCGGGGGACACAGATACGCAGTATTTT. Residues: CSSPLAGDTDTQYF.

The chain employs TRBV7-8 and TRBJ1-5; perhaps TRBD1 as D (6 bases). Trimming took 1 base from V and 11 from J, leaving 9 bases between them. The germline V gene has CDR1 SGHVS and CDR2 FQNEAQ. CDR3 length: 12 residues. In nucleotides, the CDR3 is TGTGCCAGCAGCTTAGAACAGGGAACCCAGCATTTT. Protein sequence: CASSLEQGTQHF. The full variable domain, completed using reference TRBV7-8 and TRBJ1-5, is GAGVSQSPRYKVAKRGQDVALRCDPISGHVSLFWYQQALGQGPEFLTYFQNEAQLDKSGLPSDRFFAERPEGSVSTLKIQRTQQEDSAVYLCASSLEQGTQHFGDGTRLSIL.

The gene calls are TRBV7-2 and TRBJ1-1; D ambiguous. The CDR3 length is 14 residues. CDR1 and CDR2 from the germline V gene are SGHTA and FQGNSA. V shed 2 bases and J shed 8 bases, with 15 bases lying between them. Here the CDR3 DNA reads TGTGCCAGCAGCTTATTAGGACGAACTCCAGAAGCTTTCTTT. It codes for CASSLLGRTPEAFF.

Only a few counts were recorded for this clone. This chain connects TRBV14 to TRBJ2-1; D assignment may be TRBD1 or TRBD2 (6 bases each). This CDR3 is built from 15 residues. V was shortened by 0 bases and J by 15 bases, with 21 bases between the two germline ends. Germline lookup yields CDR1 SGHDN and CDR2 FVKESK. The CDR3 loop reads CASSQERSRGGPRFF. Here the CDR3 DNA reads TGTGCCAGCAGCCAAGAACGATCACGAGGGGGGCCTCGGTTCTTC.

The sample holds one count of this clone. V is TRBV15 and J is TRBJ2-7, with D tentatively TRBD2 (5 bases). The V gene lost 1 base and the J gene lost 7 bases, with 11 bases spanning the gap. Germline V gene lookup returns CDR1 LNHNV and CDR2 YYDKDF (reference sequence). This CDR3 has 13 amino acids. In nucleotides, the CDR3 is TGTGCCACCAGCAGAGGTAGAGGGAGAGAGCAGTACTTC. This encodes CATSRGRGREQYF.

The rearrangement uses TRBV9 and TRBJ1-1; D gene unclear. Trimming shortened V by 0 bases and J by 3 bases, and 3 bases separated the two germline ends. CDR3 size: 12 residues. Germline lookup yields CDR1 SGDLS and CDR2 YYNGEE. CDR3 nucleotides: TGTGCCAGCAGCGTAGCCGACACTGAAGCTTTCTTT. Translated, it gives CASSVADTEAFF. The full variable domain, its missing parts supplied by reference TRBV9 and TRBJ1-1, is DSGVTQTPKHLITATGQRVTLRCSPRSGDLSVYWYQQSLDQGLQFLIQYYNGEERAKGNILERFSAQQFPDLHSELNLSSLELGDSALYFCASSVADTEAFFGQGTRLTVV.

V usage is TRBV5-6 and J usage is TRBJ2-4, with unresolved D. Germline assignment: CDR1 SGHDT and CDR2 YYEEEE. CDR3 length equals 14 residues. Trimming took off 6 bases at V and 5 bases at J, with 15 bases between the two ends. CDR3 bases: TGTGCCAGCACCGTCGGCAGTTACCAAAACATTCAGTACTTC. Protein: CASTVGSYQNIQYF.

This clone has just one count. CDR3 residues: CASSETTVGQGANYGYTF. The CDR3 DNA is TGTGCCAGCAGTGAAACCACTGTGGGACAGGGAGCTAACTATGGCTACACCTTC. The rearrangement joins TRBV6-1 to TRBJ1-2, with 9 nucleotides matching TRBD1. The V gene end was trimmed by 2 bases and the J gene end by 0 bases; junction bases not matched to a gene: 10. The CDR3 runs to 18 residues. Germline CDR1 MNHNS, CDR2 SASEGT.

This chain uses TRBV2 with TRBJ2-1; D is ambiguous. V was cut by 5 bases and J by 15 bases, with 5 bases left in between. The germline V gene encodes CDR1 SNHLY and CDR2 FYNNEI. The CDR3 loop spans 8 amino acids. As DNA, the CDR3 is TGTGCCAGCAGTCGTCCGTTCTTC. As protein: CASSRPFF.

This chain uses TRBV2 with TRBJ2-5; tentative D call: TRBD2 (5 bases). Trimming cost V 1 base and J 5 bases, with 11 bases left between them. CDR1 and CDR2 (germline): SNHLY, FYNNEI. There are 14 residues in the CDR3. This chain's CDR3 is CASSEGLALETQYF. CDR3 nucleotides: TGTGCCAGCAGTGAAGGGCTAGCACTTGAGACCCAGTACTTC.

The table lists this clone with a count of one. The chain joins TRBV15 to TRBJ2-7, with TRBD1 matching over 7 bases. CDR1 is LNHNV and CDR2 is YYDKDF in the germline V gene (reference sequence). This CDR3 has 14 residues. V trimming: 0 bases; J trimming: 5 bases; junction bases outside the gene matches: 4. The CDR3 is CATSRDITGDEQYF. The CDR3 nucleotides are TGTGCCACCAGCAGAGATATCACAGGGGACGAGCAGTACTTC.

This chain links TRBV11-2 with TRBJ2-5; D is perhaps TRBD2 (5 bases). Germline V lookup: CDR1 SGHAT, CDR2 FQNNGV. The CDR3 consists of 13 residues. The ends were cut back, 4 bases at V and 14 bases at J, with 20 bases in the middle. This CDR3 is CASSSAPGEIRYF. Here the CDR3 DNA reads TGTGCCAGCAGCTCCGCCCCTGGGGAGATACGATACTTC. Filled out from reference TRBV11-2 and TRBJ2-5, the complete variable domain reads EAGVAQSPRYKIIEKRQSVAFWCNPISGHATLYWYQQILGQGPKLLIQFQNNGVVDDSQLPKDRFSAERLKGVDSTLKIQPAKLEDSAVYLCASSSAPGEIRYFGPGTRLLVL.

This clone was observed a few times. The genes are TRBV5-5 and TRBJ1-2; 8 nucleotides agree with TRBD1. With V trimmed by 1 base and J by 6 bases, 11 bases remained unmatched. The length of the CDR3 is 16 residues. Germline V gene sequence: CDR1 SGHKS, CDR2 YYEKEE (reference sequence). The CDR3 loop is CASSLIPGGLIDGYTF. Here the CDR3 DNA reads TGTGCCAGCAGCTTGATACCAGGGGGCCTCATAGATGGCTACACCTTC.

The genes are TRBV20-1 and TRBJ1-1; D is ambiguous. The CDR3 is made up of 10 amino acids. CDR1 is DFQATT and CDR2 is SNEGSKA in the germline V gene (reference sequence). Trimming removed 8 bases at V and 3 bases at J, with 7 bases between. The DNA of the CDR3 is TGCAGTTTTAGGGACACTGAAGCTTTCTTT. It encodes CSFRDTEAFF.

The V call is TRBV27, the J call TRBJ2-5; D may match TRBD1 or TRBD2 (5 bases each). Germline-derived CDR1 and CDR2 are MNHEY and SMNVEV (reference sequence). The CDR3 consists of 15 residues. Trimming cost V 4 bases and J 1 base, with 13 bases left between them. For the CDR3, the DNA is TGTGCCAGCAGTTCGGGGCTAACCTTCCAAGAGACCCAGTACTTC. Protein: CASSSGLTFQETQYF.

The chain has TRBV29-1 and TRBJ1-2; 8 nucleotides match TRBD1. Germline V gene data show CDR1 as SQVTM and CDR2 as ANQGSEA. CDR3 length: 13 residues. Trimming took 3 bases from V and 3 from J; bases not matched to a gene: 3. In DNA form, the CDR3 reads TGCAGCGTTGATCCAGGGGGCGACTATGGCTACACCTTC. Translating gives CSVDPGGDYGYTF.

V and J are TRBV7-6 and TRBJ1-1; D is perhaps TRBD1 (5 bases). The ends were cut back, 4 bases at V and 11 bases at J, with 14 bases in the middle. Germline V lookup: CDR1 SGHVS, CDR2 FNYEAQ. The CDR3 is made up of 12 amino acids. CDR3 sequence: CASSSNAREAFF. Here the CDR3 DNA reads TGTGCCAGCAGCTCTAATGCCAGGGAGGCTTTCTTT.

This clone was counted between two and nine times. The CDR3 region has the DNA TGTGCCAGCAGCCGTGACAGGGGCGGGGCGTATGGCTACACCTTC. Its protein product is CASSRDRGGAYGYTF. The chain has TRBV5-6 and TRBJ1-2, with 8 positions matching TRBD1. In germline, CDR1 is SGHDT, CDR2 YYEEEE. Trimming cost V 4 bases and J 5 bases; bases outside gene matches: 10. This CDR3 region has 15 residues. Looking up the rest from reference TRBV5-6 and TRBJ1-2 gives the full variable domain: DAGVTQSPTHLIKTRGQQVTLRCSPKSGHDTVSWYQQALGQGPQFIFQYYEEEERQRGNFPDRFSGHQFPNYSSELNVNALLLGDSALYLCASSRDRGGAYGYTFGSGTRLTVV.

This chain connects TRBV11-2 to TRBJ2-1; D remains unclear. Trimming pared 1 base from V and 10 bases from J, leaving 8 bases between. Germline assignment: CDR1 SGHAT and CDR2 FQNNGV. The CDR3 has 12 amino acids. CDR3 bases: TGTGCCAGCAGCTTAGGGGCGCACGAGCAGTTCTTC. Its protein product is CASSLGAHEQFF.

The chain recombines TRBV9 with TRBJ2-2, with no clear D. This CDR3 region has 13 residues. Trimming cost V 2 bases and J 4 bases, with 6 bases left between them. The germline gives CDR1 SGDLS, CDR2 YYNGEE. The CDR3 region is CASSVTSTGELFF. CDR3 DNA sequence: TGTGCCAGCAGCGTCACCTCCACCGGGGAGCTGTTTTTT.

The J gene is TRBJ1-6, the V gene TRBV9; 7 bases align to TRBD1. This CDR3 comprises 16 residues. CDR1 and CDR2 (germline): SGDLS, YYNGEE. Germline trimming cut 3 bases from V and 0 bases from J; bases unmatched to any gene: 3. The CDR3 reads CASSAWDSSYNSPLHF. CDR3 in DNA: TGTGCCAGCAGCGCCTGGGACAGCTCCTATAATTCACCCCTCCACTTT.

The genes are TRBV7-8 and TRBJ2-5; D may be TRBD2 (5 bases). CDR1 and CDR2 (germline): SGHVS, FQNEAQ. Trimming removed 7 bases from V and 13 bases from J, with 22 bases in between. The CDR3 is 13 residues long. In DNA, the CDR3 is TGTGCCAGCACCCATCGCGAGGGCAGGCTGCTGTACTTC. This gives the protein CASTHREGRLLYF.

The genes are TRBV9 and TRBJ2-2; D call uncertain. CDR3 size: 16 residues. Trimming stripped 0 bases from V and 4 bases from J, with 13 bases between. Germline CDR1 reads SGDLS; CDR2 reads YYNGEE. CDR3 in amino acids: CASSVDVVPLTGELFF. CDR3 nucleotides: TGTGCCAGCAGCGTAGACGTAGTCCCTCTCACCGGGGAGCTGTTTTTT. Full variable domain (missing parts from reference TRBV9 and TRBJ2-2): DSGVTQTPKHLITATGQRVTLRCSPRSGDLSVYWYQQSLDQGLQFLIQYYNGEERAKGNILERFSAQQFPDLHSELNLSSLELGDSALYFCASSVDVVPLTGELFFGEGSRLTVL.

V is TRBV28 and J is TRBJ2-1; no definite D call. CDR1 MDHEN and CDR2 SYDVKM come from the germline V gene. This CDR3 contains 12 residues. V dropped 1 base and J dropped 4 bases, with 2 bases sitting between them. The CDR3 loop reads CASSLLYNEQFF. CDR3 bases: TGTGCCAGCAGTTTATTGTACAATGAGCAGTTCTTC.

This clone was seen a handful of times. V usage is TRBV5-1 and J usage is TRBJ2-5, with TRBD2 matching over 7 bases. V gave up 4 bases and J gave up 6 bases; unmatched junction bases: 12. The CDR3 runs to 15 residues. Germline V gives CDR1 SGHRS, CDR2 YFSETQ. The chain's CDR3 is CASSLGLDLEKTQYF. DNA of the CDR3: TGCGCCAGCAGCCTCGGACTAGACCTCGAGAAGACCCAGTACTTC.

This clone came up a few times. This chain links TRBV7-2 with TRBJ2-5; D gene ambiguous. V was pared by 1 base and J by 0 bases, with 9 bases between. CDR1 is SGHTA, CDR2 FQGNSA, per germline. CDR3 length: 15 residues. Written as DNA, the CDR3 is TGTGCCAGCAGCTTAGATCTAACAGACCAAGAGACCCAGTACTTC. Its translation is CASSLDLTDQETQYF.

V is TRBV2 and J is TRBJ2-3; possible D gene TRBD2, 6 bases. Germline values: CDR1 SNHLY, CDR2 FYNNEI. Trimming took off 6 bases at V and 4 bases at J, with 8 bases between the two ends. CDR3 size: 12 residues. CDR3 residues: CASRGDSDTQYF. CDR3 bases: TGTGCCAGCAGGGGGGACTCAGATACGCAGTATTTT.

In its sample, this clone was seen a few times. This CDR3 reads CSARLAQEQFF. The CDR3 DNA follows: TGCAGCGCCCGACTAGCGCAAGAGCAGTTCTTC. This rearrangement joins TRBV29-1 to TRBJ2-1, with TRBD2 matching 8 bases. Germline CDR1 is SQVTM and CDR2 is ANQGSEA. The CDR3 runs to 11 residues. Germline trimming cut 7 bases from V and 10 bases from J; bases unmatched to any gene: 6.